This TCR beta chain was observed in a study of blood T cell repertoires in COVID-19. Study-level background: The analysed material was cDNA or gDNA that came from T cells, B-cell-depleted T cells, or PBMCs.

Germline lookup yields CDR1 SGHAT and CDR2 FQNNGV. Trimming removed 3 bases at V and 9 bases at J, with 18 bases between. CDR3 length: 15 residues. This clone was found once. Data came from immunoSEQ multiplex PCR; TCRdb stores just in-frame clones and leaves some out. The table has 310,000 or so clones, about 86% seen once. The sequence was collected from a woman aged 25 to 39 who had recovered from COVID-19. The chain couples TRBV11-2 to TRBJ2-1, with D possibly TRBD1 on 6 matching bases. Specimen: peripheral blood. The CDR3 protein is CASSFGLGGASEQFF. CDR3 sequence (DNA): TGTGCCAGCAGCTTTGGTTTAGGGGGTGCCAGTGAGCAGTTCTTC.